This TCR beta chain appears in the sequencing data of a study of Graves' ophthalmopathy and Graves' hyperthyroidism. Whole-study context: Stable hyperthyroidism referred to disease that showed no ophthalmopathy within 18 months of follow-up.

Uncontrolled infections, other autoimmune diseases, pregnancy or lactation barred patients from enrollment. Findings of the study overall: Ophthalmopathy progression was predicted with 55% to 71% sensitivity and roughly 79% specificity. Blood also contained most of the expanded thyroid clonotypes above 0.001 frequency.

This CDR3 spans 9 amino acids. The germline V gene encodes CDR1 KGHDR and CDR2 SFDVKD. Ten or more counts support this clonotype. Antigen specificity is unknown. The TCR beta CDR3 regions underwent amplification from RNA transcripts. An initial RT-PCR round employing HTBI primers preceded a second-round multiplex PCR. TCRdb ran MiXCR on the multiplex PCR reads and lists one entry per CDR3 protein. Of about 1.2 million distinct CDR3 sequences listed, roughly two fifths are singletons. The chain carries TRBV24-1 and TRBJ1-4; the D is unclear. The sequence came from an adult man with Graves' hyperthyroidism. Input material: peripheral blood or thyroid tissue (not recorded which). The chain's CDR3 is CIPGEKLFF. CDR3 sequence (DNA): TGTATCCCCGGTGAAAAACTGTTTTTT.